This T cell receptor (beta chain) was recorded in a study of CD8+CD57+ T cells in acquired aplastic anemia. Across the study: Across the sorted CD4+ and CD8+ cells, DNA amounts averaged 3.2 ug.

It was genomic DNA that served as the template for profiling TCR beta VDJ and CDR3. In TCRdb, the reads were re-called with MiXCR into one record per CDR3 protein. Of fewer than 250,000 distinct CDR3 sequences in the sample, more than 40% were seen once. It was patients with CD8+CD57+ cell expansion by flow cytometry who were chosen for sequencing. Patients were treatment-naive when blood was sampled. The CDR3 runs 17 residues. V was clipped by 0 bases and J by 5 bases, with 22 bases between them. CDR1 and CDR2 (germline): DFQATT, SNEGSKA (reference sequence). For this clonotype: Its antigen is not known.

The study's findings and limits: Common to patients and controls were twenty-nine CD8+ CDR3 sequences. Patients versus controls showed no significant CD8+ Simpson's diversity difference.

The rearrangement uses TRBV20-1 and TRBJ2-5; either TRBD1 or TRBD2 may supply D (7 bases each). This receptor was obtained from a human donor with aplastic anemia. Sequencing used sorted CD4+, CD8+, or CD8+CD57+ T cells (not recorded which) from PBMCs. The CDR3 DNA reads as TGCAGTGCTAGAGACCGGGGGGAGGGGGCAATACGGGAGACCCAGTACTTC. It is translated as CSARDRGEGAIRETQYF.